The entry that follows covers one TCR beta chain sequence. The target antigen is unknown. This sample is part of a study of response to subunit inactivated influenza vaccine. One entry per CDR3 protein, called by TCRdb with MiXCR from the RT-PCR reads. The profile shows 710,000 or so distinct CDR3 sequences, 15% to 19% of them singletons. Regarding the study as a whole: Authors suggested each seasonal influenza vaccination recruits few new T cells.

The sample here was PBMCs from blood, taken approximately 12 days after vaccination. The origin of this receptor is a man aged 50 to 59 who received an inactivated influenza vaccine.

Here the CDR3 DNA reads TGTGCCACCAGTGATACTATAGCGGACAATTACAATGAGCAGTTCTTC. Protein product: CATSDTIADNYNEQFF. V usage is TRBV24-1 and J usage is TRBJ2-1, with D possibly matching TRBD2 (6 bases). The length of the CDR3 is 16 residues. V was trimmed by 3 bases and J by 4 bases, leaving 15 bases between them. Looked up from germline, CDR1 is KGHDR and CDR2 is SFDVKD.